Below are 3 T cell receptor beta chains sequenced from a single sample in a study of cytomegalovirus exposure and HLA in healthy donors. Vbeta (60) and Jbeta (13) primers were used in the PCR. Assay: immunoSEQ multiplex PCR; the TCRdb copy retains only in-frame clones and omits some. The sample has roughly 100,000 clones, about three quarters seen once; the top ten hold roughly 7.1%. Sequencing was performed on PBMCs. The source is a middle-aged man in good health and CMV-seropositive.

This chain uses TRBV6-1 with TRBJ2-3, with D possibly TRBD2 on 5 matching bases. Germline CDR1 and CDR2: MNHNS and SASEGT. Trimming left V 4 bases short and J 5 bases short, with 7 bases between. CDR3 length equals 12 residues. The CDR3: CASSALEDTQYF. CDR3 nucleotides: TGTGCCAGCAGTGCACTAGAAGATACGCAGTATTTT.

DNA for the CDR3: TGTGCCAGCAGTCGGGGGGGGTCGATTGAGCAGTTCTTC. Translating gives CASSRGGSIEQFF. The rearrangement links TRBV6-5 to TRBJ2-1; 8 bases map to TRBD2. CDR1 is MNHEY, CDR2 SVGAGI, per germline. V lost 5 bases and J lost 9; bases outside the gene matches: 6. The CDR3 covers 13 residues.

The gene calls are TRBV2 and TRBJ2-5; weak D call: TRBD1 (6 bases). The J call may be faulty, since TRBJ2-7 better matches the DNA end. CDR3 length: 15 amino acids. CDR1 SNHLY and CDR2 FYNNEI come from the germline V gene. CDR3 sequence reads: CASSVRQDPLYEQYF. The CDR3 coding sequence is TGTGCCAGCAGTGTGAGACAGGACCCACTCTACGAGCAGTACTTC.